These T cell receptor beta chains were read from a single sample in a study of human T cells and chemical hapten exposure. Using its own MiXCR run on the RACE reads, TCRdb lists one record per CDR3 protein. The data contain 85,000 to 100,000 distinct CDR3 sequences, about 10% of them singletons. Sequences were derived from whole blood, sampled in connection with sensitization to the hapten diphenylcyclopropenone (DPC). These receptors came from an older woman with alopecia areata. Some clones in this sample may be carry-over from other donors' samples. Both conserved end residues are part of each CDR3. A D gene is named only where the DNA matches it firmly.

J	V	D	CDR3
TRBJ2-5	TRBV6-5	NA	CASSYSIIAGPYQETQYF
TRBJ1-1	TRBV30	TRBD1	CAWTQGQGITEAFF
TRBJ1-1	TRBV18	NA	CASSPLAQTEAFF
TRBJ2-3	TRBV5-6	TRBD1	CASSSQGPNADTQYF
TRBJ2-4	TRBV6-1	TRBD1	CASSVTGTNIQYF
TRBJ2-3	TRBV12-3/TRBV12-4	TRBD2	CASSPHERGNTDTQYF
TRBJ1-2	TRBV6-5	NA	CASSYSISGTPKTTGYTF
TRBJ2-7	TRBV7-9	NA	CASSHSYEQYF
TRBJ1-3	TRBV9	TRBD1	CASSIQDRASGNTIYF
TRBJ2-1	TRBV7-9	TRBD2	CASSLTSGGPF
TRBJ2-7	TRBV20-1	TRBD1	CSARGVQGGSYEQYF
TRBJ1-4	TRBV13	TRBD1	CASSRRTGNNEKLFF
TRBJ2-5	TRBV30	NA	CAWSVAWEETQYF
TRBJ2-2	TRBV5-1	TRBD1	CASSFRQGADTGELFF
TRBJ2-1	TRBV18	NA	CASSLRNNEQFF
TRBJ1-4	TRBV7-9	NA	CASSPAGGALEKLFF
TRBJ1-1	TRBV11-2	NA	CASSPGVSTEAFF
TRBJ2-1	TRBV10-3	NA	CAISGMPGEQFF
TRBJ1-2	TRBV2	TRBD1	CASRLTGDGGYTF
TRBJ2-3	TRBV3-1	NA	CASSPSWGTDTQYF
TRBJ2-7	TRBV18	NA	CASSPPAWFAQYF
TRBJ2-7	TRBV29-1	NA	CSVVLYEQYF
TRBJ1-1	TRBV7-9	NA	CASSSSQGYNTEAFF
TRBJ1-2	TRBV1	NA	CTSSQEAFYGYTF
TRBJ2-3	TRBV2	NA	CASSPGGPMDTQYF
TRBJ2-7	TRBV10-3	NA	CAIKGGTWNEQYF
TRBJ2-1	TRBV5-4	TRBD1	CASSPRTGVGWNEQFF
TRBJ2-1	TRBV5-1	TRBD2	CASENTDGERGVNNEQFF
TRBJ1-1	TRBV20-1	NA	CSARGGADTEAFF
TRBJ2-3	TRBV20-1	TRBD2	CSARDETSGGNTQYF
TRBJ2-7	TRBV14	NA	CASSQGIRRPQYF
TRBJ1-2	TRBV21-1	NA	CASSKETAGYTF
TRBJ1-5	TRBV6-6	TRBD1	CASSYGTGVNQPQHF
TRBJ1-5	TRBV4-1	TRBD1	CASSPTGTVNQPQHF
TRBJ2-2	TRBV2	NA	CASNDLMRTGELFF
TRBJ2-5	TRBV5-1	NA	CASSPQGGGLQETQYF
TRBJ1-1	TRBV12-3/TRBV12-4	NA	CASRGGSTEAFF
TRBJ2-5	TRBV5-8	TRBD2	CASSSTLAAQETQYF
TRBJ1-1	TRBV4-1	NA	CASSQVDGYTEAFF
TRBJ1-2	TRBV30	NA	CAWSGAYGYTF
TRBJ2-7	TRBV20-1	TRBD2	CSARDRLAGARIVGQYF
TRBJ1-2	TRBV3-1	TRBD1	CASSQVGQGNYGYTF
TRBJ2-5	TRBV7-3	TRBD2	CASSLTGGLAGEETQYF
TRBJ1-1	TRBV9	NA	CASSGPLNTEAFF
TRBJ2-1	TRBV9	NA	CASSDTGTLYNEQFF
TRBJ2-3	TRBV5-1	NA	CASSLRIGTSTDTQYF
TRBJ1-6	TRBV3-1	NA	CASSRGGRQSNSPLHF
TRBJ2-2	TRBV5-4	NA	CASSYDMGWNTGELFF
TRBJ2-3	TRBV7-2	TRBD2	CASSPGTSLVSDTQYF
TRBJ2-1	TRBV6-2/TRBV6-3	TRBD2	CASSPITTSGGAHNEQFF
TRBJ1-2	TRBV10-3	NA	CAISDNYGYTF
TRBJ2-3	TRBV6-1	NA	CASSQPTGTEDTQYF
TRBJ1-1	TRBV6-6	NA	CASSNPGSYTEAFF
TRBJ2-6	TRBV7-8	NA	CASNPSPGFGLAGANVLTF
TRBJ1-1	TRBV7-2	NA	CASSRALVTEAFF
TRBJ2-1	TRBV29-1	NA	CSVSTGWVFF
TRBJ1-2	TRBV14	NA	CASSQVIAEGSDYGYTF
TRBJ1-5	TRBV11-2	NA	CASSPWGGPQPQHF